The source of this T cell receptor beta chain is a study of T cell repertoires in cytomegalovirus infection. This CDR3 has 12 amino acids. The germline gives CDR1 LGHNT, CDR2 FRNRAP. The ends were cut back, 7 bases at V and 6 bases at J, with 10 bases in the middle. This clonotype was found a few times. TCRdb used MiXCR to reprocess the reads, holding one entry per CDR3 protein. The sample holds fewer than 250,000 distinct CDR3 sequences, under 25% seen once. The chain employs TRBV12-5 and TRBJ1-5; D remains unclear. Specimen: CD8+ T cells from PBMCs. The clonotype originates from a human donor in good health (CMV status not recorded). Some clones in this sample may be carry-over from other donors' samples. CDR3 amino acids: CASAGEGQPQHF. CDR3 nucleotides: TGTGCTAGTGCTGGAGAGGGTCAGCCCCAGCATTTT.